Listed here are 28 T cell receptor beta chains from one sample, sequenced in a study of cytomegalovirus exposure and HLA in healthy donors. The PCR made use of 60 Vbeta and 13 Jbeta primers. Measured with immunoSEQ multiplex PCR; TCRdb has only the in-frame clones, and not every one. This sample carries 180,000 or so clones, with around 0.7% going to the ten biggest clones. The sample comprised PBMCs. The source is a boy younger than 18 in good health and CMV-seronegative.

The rearrangement joins TRBV5-1 to TRBJ2-2; the D is unclear. The germline V gene encodes CDR1 SGHRS and CDR2 YFSETQ. V was pared by 2 bases and J by 4 bases, with 3 bases between. The CDR3 runs to 12 residues. Here the CDR3 DNA reads TGCGCCAGCAGCTTCTCCACCGGGGAGCTGTTTTTT. This gives the protein CASSFSTGELFF.

This chain joins TRBV28 and TRBJ2-7; D is perhaps TRBD2 (5 bases). In germline, CDR1 is MDHEN, CDR2 SYDVKM. Trimming shortened V by 7 bases and J by 5 bases, and 9 bases separated the two germline ends. The CDR3 is made up of 11 amino acids. CDR3 DNA sequence: TGTGCCAGCAAACTGAGGGACGAGCAGTACTTC. Protein product: CASKLRDEQYF.

CDR3 bases: TGTGCCAGTAGTAGCGGCCCCTACGAGCAGTACTTC. Amino acid sequence: CASSSGPYEQYF. The V and J genes are TRBV19 and TRBJ2-7, with no clear D. The CDR3 runs to 12 residues. The V end was cut by 4 bases, the J end by 2 bases, with 6 bases between. Germline CDR1 reads LNHDA; CDR2 reads SQIVND (reference sequence).

V and J are TRBV5-1 and TRBJ2-7; tentative D call: TRBD1 (5 bases). This CDR3 contains 14 residues. Trimming took 2 bases from V and 4 from J, leaving 13 bases between them. Germline V gene lookup returns CDR1 SGHRS and CDR2 YFSETQ. The CDR3 DNA reads TGCGCCAGCAGCTTCAGGGTCTCCGGGTACGAGCAGTACTTC. This codes for CASSFRVSGYEQYF.

The V call is TRBV30, the J call TRBJ1-5; no reliable D call. The V end lost 7 bases, the J end lost 5 bases, and 21 bases lay between the germline ends. CDR1 is GTSNPN, CDR2 SVGIG, per germline (reference sequence). CDR3 length: 15 residues. The CDR3 coding sequence is TGTGCCTCTTCGAACGGTCGACTTCGGGATCAGCCCCAGCATTTT. This encodes CASSNGRLRDQPQHF.

The CDR3 DNA follows: TGTGCCAGCAGGGAGGGGGCCCTCCCCGAAAAACTGTTTTTT. Translation gives CASREGALPEKLFF. V gene TRBV6-5 combines with J gene TRBJ1-4; 7 bases fit TRBD1. V lost 6 bases, J lost 8 bases, and 9 bases stayed unmatched. CDR3 length: 14 residues. CDR1 and CDR2 from the germline V gene are MNHEY and SVGAGI.

The chain has TRBV4-3 and TRBJ2-5, with D maybe TRBD2 (5 bases). V was cut by 0 bases and J by 5 bases, with 16 bases left in between. This CDR3 has 16 amino acids. The V gene's germline CDR1 is LGHNA and CDR2 YSLEER. CDR3 sequence (DNA): TGCGCCAGCAGCCAAGATACGGGTCGGGGAGAGGAGACCCAGTACTTC. This sequence encodes CASSQDTGRGEETQYF.

This chain links TRBV7-7 with TRBJ1-6; no firm D call. Trimming stripped 1 base from V and 7 bases from J, with 8 bases between. This CDR3 contains 14 residues. The germline gives CDR1 SSHAT, CDR2 FNYEAQ (reference sequence). Here the CDR3 reads CASSLVSGNSPLHF. CDR3 coding DNA: TGTGCCAGCAGCTTAGTTTCGGGAAATTCACCCCTCCACTTT.

V usage is TRBV7-2 and J usage is TRBJ2-1; 7 bases match TRBD2. Germline V gene lookup returns CDR1 SGHTA and CDR2 FQGNSA. Unmatched junction bases numbered 10, after V lost 11 bases and J lost 6 bases. The CDR3 totals 13 residues. CDR3 sequence (DNA): TGTGCCCAAAGGACTAGTTCGGGCAATGAGCAGTTCTTC. It translates to CAQRTSSGNEQFF.

The CDR3 DNA reads as TGTGCCAGACCACAGTCAACTGAAGCTTTCTTT. Translated, it gives CARPQSTEAFF. V is TRBV5-3 and J is TRBJ1-1; D remains unclear. TRBV5-3 qualifies as an ORF whose function is uncertain. V was pared by 7 bases and J by 5 bases, with 9 bases between. The CDR3 extends over 11 amino acids.

The CDR3 loop is CASSQPRARNYGYTF. CDR3 nucleotide sequence: TGCGCCAGCAGCCAACCCAGGGCCAGAAACTATGGCTACACCTTC. This sequence joins TRBV4-1 and TRBJ1-2; D is perhaps TRBD1 (5 bases). Germline CDR1 MGHRA, CDR2 YSYEKL. The V gene lost 2 bases and the J gene lost 2 bases, with 12 bases spanning the gap. This CDR3 has 15 residues.

The gene calls are TRBV6-5 and TRBJ2-1, with 7 bases matching TRBD1. Germline CDR1 and CDR2: MNHEY and SVGAGI. This CDR3 is built from 14 residues. J lost 4 bases, V lost 6 bases, and 6 bases had no gene match. The CDR3: CASRRDRTYNEQFF. CDR3 in DNA: TGTGCCAGCAGACGGGACAGAACTTACAATGAGCAGTTCTTC.

The chain is built from TRBV16 and TRBJ1-1; D is unresolved. V was cut by 2 bases and J by 1 base, with 8 bases left in between. The CDR3 has 14 amino acids. Germline values: CDR1 KGHSY, CDR2 FQNENV. The CDR3 here is CASSQRIQNTEAFF. The CDR3 DNA is TGTGCCAGCAGCCAAAGAATACAGAACACTGAAGCTTTCTTT.

The chain couples TRBV18 to TRBJ2-3; 13 bases fit TRBD2. V lost 2 bases, J lost 0 bases, and 2 bases stayed unmatched. The CDR3 contains 17 residues. Germline-derived CDR1 and CDR2 are KGHSH and LQKENI. CDR3 coding DNA: TGTGCCAGCTCACCAACGGGACTAGCGGGGAGCACAGATACGCAGTATTTT. The encoded protein is CASSPTGLAGSTDTQYF.

This chain links TRBV2 with TRBJ2-7; TRBD1 matches at 7 bases. The germline CDR1 and CDR2 sequences are SNHLY and FYNNEI. The CDR3 runs 15 residues. Trimming removed 4 bases from V and 4 bases from J; junction bases left unmatched: 10. The CDR3 here is CASSGEGARGYEQYF. CDR3 DNA sequence: TGTGCCAGCAGTGGAGAGGGGGCTCGGGGTTACGAGCAGTACTTC.

The chain couples TRBV11-2 to TRBJ2-7; possibly TRBD1 for D (5 bases). The CDR3 is 18 residues long. Germline CDR1 and CDR2: SGHAT and FQNNGV. Trimming cost V 4 bases and J 0 bases, with 22 bases left between them. DNA of the CDR3: TGTGCCAGCAGCTCGATTAAGGGTGCAGGGATCAGCTCCTACGAGCAGTACTTC. Its protein product is CASSSIKGAGISSYEQYF.

The genes are TRBV6-5 and TRBJ1-1, with a tentative D call TRBD1 (5 bases). The ends were cut back, 6 bases at V and 7 bases at J, with 12 bases in the middle. The CDR3 is 12 amino acids. In germline, CDR1 is MNHEY, CDR2 SVGAGI. The CDR3 region is CASSKRGLEAFF. The DNA for the CDR3 is TGTGCCAGCAGCAAGCGGGGCCTTGAAGCTTTCTTT.

This chain links TRBV7-3 with TRBJ2-3; D perhaps matches TRBD2 (6 bases). Trimming removed 2 bases at V and 0 bases at J, with 6 bases between. Germline loops: CDR1 SGHTA, CDR2 FQGTGA. The CDR3 runs 14 residues. The CDR3: CASSLAGSTDTQYF. The CDR3 nucleotides are TGTGCCAGCAGCTTAGCGGGGAGCACAGATACGCAGTATTTT.

The V gene is TRBV4-1, the J gene TRBJ2-5, with D perhaps TRBD2 (6 bases). Germline CDR1 and CDR2: MGHRA and YSYEKL. The ends were cut back, 0 bases at V and 4 bases at J, with 9 bases in the middle. CDR3 length: 14 residues. DNA of the CDR3: TGCGCCAGCAGCCAAGATGGAGGGTCAGAGACCCAGTACTTC. Residues: CASSQDGGSETQYF.

The V call is TRBV30, the J call TRBJ2-1, with 7 bases aligning to TRBD1. Germline CDR1 reads GTSNPN; CDR2 reads SVGIG (reference sequence). The CDR3 totals 21 residues. Germline trimming cut 2 bases from V and 0 bases from J; bases unmatched to any gene: 22. CDR3 nucleotides: TGTGCCTGGAGTACAGGCAACAGGGGAAGTCCGTACAGAAGCTCCTACAATGAGCAGTTCTTC. Amino acids: CAWSTGNRGSPYRSSYNEQFF.

J is TRBJ2-7 and V is TRBV19; 11 bases match TRBD2. The CDR3 is 17 residues long. The germline V gene has CDR1 LNHDA and CDR2 SQIVND (reference sequence). V lost 3 bases, J lost 2 bases, and 9 bases stayed unmatched. CDR3: CASSMASGGPIPYEQYF. The CDR3 DNA reads as TGTGCCAGTAGTATGGCTAGCGGGGGGCCGATTCCCTACGAGCAGTACTTC.

The chain combines TRBV2 with TRBJ2-6; tentatively, D is TRBD1 (5 bases). The ends were cut back, 6 bases at V and 1 base at J, with 10 bases in the middle. CDR1 is SNHLY and CDR2 is FYNNEI in the germline V gene. The CDR3 length is 15 residues. CDR3 sequence reads: CASSGDRSGANVLTF. DNA for the CDR3: TGTGCCAGCAGCGGAGACAGATCTGGGGCCAACGTCCTGACTTTC.

V gene TRBV18 combines with J gene TRBJ1-5; D ambiguous. The CDR3 covers 18 residues. The V end was cut by 3 bases, the J end by 1 base, with 19 bases between. Germline CDR1 reads KGHSH; CDR2 reads LQKENI. CDR3 in DNA: TGTGCCAGCTCACCTGTCGGAAATTACGGGTCGAGCAATCAGCCCCAGCATTTT. It translates to CASSPVGNYGSSNQPQHF.

This sequence joins TRBV2 and TRBJ1-2, with D unclear. Trimming left V 3 bases short and J 4 bases short, with 12 bases between. The germline V gene has CDR1 SNHLY and CDR2 FYNNEI. The CDR3 has 14 residues. The CDR3 nucleotides read TGTGCCAGCAGTGACCTTAGAACAGCCTATGGCTACACCTTC. This codes for CASSDLRTAYGYTF.

The CDR3 protein is CASSTPTGDYEQYF. Here the CDR3 DNA reads TGTGCCAGCAGTACCCCCACAGGGGACTACGAGCAGTACTTC. J is TRBJ2-7 and V is TRBV6-5; 7 bases align to TRBD1. Germline loops: CDR1 MNHEY, CDR2 SVGAGI. V lost 5 bases, J lost 3 bases, and 7 bases stayed unmatched. The CDR3 length is 14 residues.

The chain is built from TRBV30 and TRBJ1-2; TRBD1 agrees at 9 bases. The CDR3 is 16 amino acids. Looked up from germline, CDR1 is GTSNPN and CDR2 is SVGIG (reference sequence). The ends lost 5 bases at V and 2 bases at J; junction bases unmatched: 12. The CDR3 here is CAWDPGQGLYNYGYTF. DNA of the CDR3: TGTGCCTGGGACCCGGGACAGGGACTTTACAACTATGGCTACACCTTC.

The rearrangement links TRBV6-5 to TRBJ2-5, with 10 bases aligning to TRBD2. CDR3 length: 14 amino acids. Germline V CDR1 and CDR2: MNHEY, SVGAGI. V shed 7 bases and J 4 bases; nucleotides not matched to a gene: 6. Here the CDR3 DNA reads TGTGCCAGCAAACTAGCGGGGCAGGGAGAGACCCAGTACTTC. Translating it yields CASKLAGQGETQYF.

The chain links TRBV7-3 to TRBJ2-3; 13 nucleotides match TRBD2. Per the germline V gene, CDR1 is SGHTA and CDR2 is FQGTGA. V dropped 5 bases and J dropped 2; count of bases not matched to a gene: 7. The CDR3 is 17 residues long. The CDR3 DNA is TGTGCCAGCAGCCCCCGGACTAGCGGGGGACTCACAGATACGCAGTATTTT. Residues: CASSPRTSGGLTDTQYF.